This T cell receptor beta chain was captured in a study of shared clonotypes between healthy human individuals. General study points: Shared clonotypes across all four donors exceeded non-shared ones in generation probability.

Sorted-subset replicate PCR reactions were performed with about 190 ng DNA, corresponding to about 30,000 T cell genomes. The assay was immunoSEQ multiplex PCR, and TCRdb's table has in-frame clones only and misses some. Of some 2 million clones listed, 95% are singletons. To note about this clone: What it binds is not known.

The CDR3 contains 14 residues. V lost 6 bases to trimming and J lost 4 bases, with 15 bases between them. Germline loops: CDR1 MDHEN, CDR2 SYDVKM. The sequence was obtained from a man aged 18 to 29 in good health. The sample comprised naive CD4+ T cells sorted from blood. Subset described: CD45RA+ positively selected. This sequence joins TRBV28 and TRBJ2-5; D possibly corresponds to TRBD1 (6 bases). CDR3 sequence: CASRRTGWRETQYF. The DNA of the CDR3 is TGTGCCAGCAGAAGAACAGGGTGGCGAGAGACCCAGTACTTC.